This T cell receptor beta chain was found in a study of cytomegalovirus exposure and HLA in healthy donors (dated by TCRdb to between 2016 and 2019). The study in broad terms: An earlier analysis of roughly 570 of the donors reported 276 Gb of sequence data and 117 million unique TCR beta sequences obtained from 180 million or so T cells. About 310 gigabases of sequencing data and tens of millions of unique TCR sequences were included in an early release covering 550 to 800 HLA-typed donors. Of the roughly 420 genotyped donors, over 80% were placed in the genetic ancestry cluster associated with self-reported Caucasian donors. The study was designed to test whether signatures of past pathogen exposure could be identified by cataloging public T cell receptors. Using immunosequencing, the study profiled T cell repertoires from 550 to 750 subjects and related those repertoires to cytomegalovirus serostatus. Besides the first cohort of 666 subjects, a separate validation cohort made up of over 95 different subjects was used. The study combined high-throughput TCR immunosequencing, statistical association of individual TCRs with disease status, and machine learning to predict cytomegalovirus infection status. A later analysis re-analyzed previously published TCR beta repertoires from about 600 donors and added high-resolution HLA genotyping to study TCR occurrence patterns. The later analysis used no new phenotypic data to find candidate immune exposures, relying instead on TCR beta sequences and their occurrence across donors. In an earlier analysis of more than 550 of the donors, high-throughput TCR beta sequencing was used to judge whether each TCR beta V gene segment behaved as functional or pseudogenic. Donor age, sex, ethnicity and CMV serostatus were compiled alongside the repertoire data. In a later genetic analysis, genome-wide SNP genotypes for about 55% of the roughly 700 donors were used, and that subset was treated as a discovery cohort. Every repertoire in the discovery cohort had been generated on one and the same sequencing platform. Class I and class II HLA loci were covered by the typing at four-digit resolution. Typing coverage varied by locus: roughly 629-640 donors for A, B, C, DRB1 and DQB1; roughly 500 for DQA1; 600 to 610 for DPA1; 450 to 480 for DPB1. Because of strong linkage in the cohort, a few DR-DQ haplotypes were treated as single units for association and clustering. Among 300 to 450 genotyped donors of the cohort, an average of about 240,000 unique TCR beta nucleotide sequences were sequenced per donor, 15% to 20% of them non-productive. Findings and caveats that apply to the study as a whole: The classifier was reported to diagnose cytomegalovirus status with high specificity and sensitivity in both the original and validation cohorts. Linkage disequilibrium might explain the correlated functional status among segregating V segments, but an unknown experimental factor could not be ruled out. Several of the top co-occurrence clusters appeared to be linked to parvovirus B19, influenza, CMV and Epstein-Barr virus, according to a later analysis. In a later analysis, the rate of TCR association differed among HLA loci, with DRB1 alleles having the most associated TCRs and HLA-C alleles having the fewest. Some IMGT-functional V segments, including TRBV6-2 and TRBV6-3, could not be told apart with the 87-base-pair reads, so those segments were excluded. Compared with equally common non-associated chains, HLA-associated TCR beta chains in a later analysis were more clonally expanded and had lower generation probabilities. It was suggested by the authors that the approach could potentially be generalized to other disease states and immunological phenotypes. A further reported finding was that TCR beta sequences accurately predicted the HLA-A and HLA-B alleles for most subjects in the first cohort. Because HLA typing was missing for some donors at each locus, association tests included only the typed subset. In vitro tests confirmed that a few of the cytomegalovirus-associated TCR beta chains recognize cytomegalovirus antigens. An association between a missense DCLRE1C variant and V-gene and J-gene trimming of TCR beta chains was found in a later genetic analysis and replicated in an independent cohort. At a false discovery rate of 0.05, a later analysis linked under 20,000 TCR beta sequences to specific HLA alleles. In the study, 150 to 200 TCR beta chains were listed as associated with cytomegalovirus. In an earlier analysis of about 550 of the donors, most TCR beta V segments were observed in productive rearrangements about 87% or about 30% of the time, broadly matching IMGT annotations. In a later analysis, most CMV-associated TCR beta chains were found to appear HLA-restricted, with HLA associations seemingly driven largely by CMV exposure. In a later genetic analysis, fewer N-insertions in productive TCRs were reported among donors in an Asian-associated ancestry cluster than the roughly 710-donor mean. The sequencing pipeline was judged likely to have produced a cluster of highly shared sequence variants as a technical artifact. Across donors, most TCR sequences were observed very rarely, whereas some public TCRs were present in many individuals. Because counts were too low, about 15 rarely observed V segments, including chromosome 9 orphons, were left out of the earlier analysis of 587 of the donors. CMV serostatus was the only immune exposure information available for the cohort. When HLA alleles, especially DR and DQ, strongly co-occurred, TCR associations were difficult to assign to individual alleles. In this cohort, only TCR beta chains were sequenced, and detectable features were limited by the absence of alpha or paired-chain data. Presence/absence analyses assumed roughly uniform sequencing depth across donors, an assumption that may not hold.

In total, roughly 710 healthy bone marrow donors made up the cohort. At the time of sampling, all cohort members were nominally healthy, though unrecorded immune exposures were likely present. The donor tested CMV seronegative, placing the donor among the 300 to 400 seronegative members of the cohort. A peripheral blood sample was collected from each donor, and TCR beta sequencing was performed on peripheral blood mononuclear cells. Genomic DNA extraction from the blood cell samples was performed with the Qiagen DNeasy Blood Extraction Kit. For this clone: There is no known antigen for this receptor. Base qualities were left out, and no much larger clone turns up one base away.

Library creation used the immunoSEQ multiplex PCR assay. The multiplex PCR relied on a mix of 60 forward primers for TCR Vbeta segments and 13 reverse primers for TCR Jbeta segments. The CDR3 region of rearranged TCR beta genes was amplified from genomic DNA with a multiplex PCR assay. The amplified TCR beta libraries were sequenced on the Illumina HiSeq System as 87-base-pair reads. The source study handled its data this way. A later analysis counted about 80 million unique TCR beta chains across the roughly 700 repertoires, and some 11 million of these chains were shared by at least two donors. Raw reads were error-corrected and collapsed into unique sequences by a nearest-neighbor algorithm in which closely related sequences were merged to remove PCR and sequencing errors. CDR3 sequences were aligned to IMGT reference sequences to assign V, D and J gene segments. For a sequence to be retained, a match of at least six nucleotides was required to both a V gene segment and a J gene segment. Rearrangements were classified as productive when the CDR3 lacked stop codons and remained in frame with V and J, and all other rearrangements were classified as non-productive. CDR3 was defined by IMGT convention, running from the second conserved V-encoded cysteine to the conserved J-encoded phenylalanine. The earlier analysis of about 610 of the donors excluded sequences that lacked an unambiguous match to a single V gene segment. An earlier analysis of some 500 of the donors classified V segments as functional when productive rearrangements were above 56.7% and as segregating when the standard deviation between donors was above 5%. A statistical classification framework was built to diagnose cytomegalovirus status from the catalog of TCR beta chain sequences. A later analysis assigned V and J genes by comparing TCR nucleotide sequences with IMGT/GENE-DB human TR gene sequences. Using the TCRdist pipeline, a later analysis assigned CDR3 sequences along with most-parsimonious VDJ recombination scenarios. In a later analysis, every TCR beta chain was defined by the combination of its CDR3 amino acid sequence and its V-gene family, and reads without a unique V-gene family were dropped. To address suspected cross-contamination and a sequencing artifact, a later analysis removed 592 highly shared, low-generation-probability nucleotide sequences. In a later analysis, a clonal expansion index for each public chain was calculated from normalized within-repertoire ranks of inferred template counts. Generation probabilities in a later analysis came from a VDJ recombination model fitted to out-of-frame rearrangements, and those results were checked against IGoR. In a later analysis, TCR-TCR, TCR-HLA and TCR-CMV co-occurrence was scored with hypergeometric tests, and a repertoire-size bias correction was applied to TCR pairs. In a later analysis, false discovery rates were estimated by permuting HLA or CMV assignments 20 times. In a later analysis, co-occurring TCRs were grouped with DBSCAN, and TCRdist sequence similarity was added when clustering was performed within HLA-allele-positive subsets. For co-occurrence clustering, repertoires with fewer than 30,000 or more than 120,000 public chains were excluded, along with four to six repertoires with anomalous nucleotide sharing. The source is immuneACCESS, and TCRdb retained only in-frame sequences with V and J called. Part of the clones is not carried over; for the studies checked, unresolved V genes explain less than half of this, and the remainder is unexplained. Clone size and V and J calls were adopted from that table, with D and trimming inferred from the DNA. A total of approximately 160,000 clones appear in this sample, roughly 85% of them only once. Clones ranked in the top ten supply roughly 0.7% of the sample.

The CDR3, from cysteine to phenylalanine, totals 14 residues. Kept here is only the CDR3 DNA, which spans 42 bases and is read in frame from base 1. CDR1 and CDR2 were assigned from the germline V gene as SGHTS and YDEGEE. The V end loses 6 bases and the J end loses 5 bases, and a stretch of 17 bases separates them. Sequencing was carried out using PBMCs. This receptor chain uses TRBV5-8 and TRBJ2-5; TRBD1 is a possible D gene, resting on 6 matching bases. This clonotype originated in a male donor in good health and CMV-seronegative. The bases read TGTGCCAGCAATACCCAGGGGTTTAGGGAGACCCAGTACTTC. This yields the protein CASNTQGFRETQYF.